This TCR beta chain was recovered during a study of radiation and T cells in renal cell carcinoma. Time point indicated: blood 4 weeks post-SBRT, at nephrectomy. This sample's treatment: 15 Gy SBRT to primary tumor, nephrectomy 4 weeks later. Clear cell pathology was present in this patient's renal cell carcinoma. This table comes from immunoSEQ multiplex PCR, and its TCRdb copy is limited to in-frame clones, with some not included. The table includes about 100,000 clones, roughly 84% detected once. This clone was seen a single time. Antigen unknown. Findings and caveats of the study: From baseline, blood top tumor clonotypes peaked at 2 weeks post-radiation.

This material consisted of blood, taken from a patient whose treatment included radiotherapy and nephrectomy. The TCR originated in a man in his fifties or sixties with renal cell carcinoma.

CDR3 DNA: TGTGCCAGCAGTTTATCGGGACCGACTCACAATGAGCAGTTCTTC. This gives the protein CASSLSGPTHNEQFF. The J gene is TRBJ2-1, the V gene TRBV27; the D call may be TRBD1 or TRBD2 (5 bases each). This CDR3 has 15 amino acids. CDR1 is MNHEY and CDR2 is SMNVEV in the germline V gene (reference sequence). V lost 0 bases, J lost 5 bases, and 11 bases lay in between.